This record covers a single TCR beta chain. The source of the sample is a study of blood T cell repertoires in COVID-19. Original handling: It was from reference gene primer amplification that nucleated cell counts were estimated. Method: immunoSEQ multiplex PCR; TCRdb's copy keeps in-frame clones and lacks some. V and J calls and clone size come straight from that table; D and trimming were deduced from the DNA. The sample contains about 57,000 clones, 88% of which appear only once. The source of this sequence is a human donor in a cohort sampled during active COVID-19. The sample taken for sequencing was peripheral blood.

CDR3 sequence: CASSLNGGREADTQYF. In DNA, the CDR3 is TGCGCCAGCAGCTTGAATGGAGGGCGGGAGGCAGATACGCAGTATTTT. The chain recombines TRBV5-1 with TRBJ2-3, with 8 bases aligning to TRBD2. Trimming at V came to 1 base and at J to 4 bases, leaving 8 bases not matched to a gene. Per the germline V gene, CDR1 is SGHRS and CDR2 is YFSETQ. The CDR3 consists of 16 residues.